Below are 20 T cell receptor beta chains sequenced from a single sample in a study of CD8 T cells in ankylosing spondylitis. TCRdb fed the 5' RACE reads into MiXCR, producing one record per CDR3 protein. This repertoire shows 240,000 or so distinct CDR3 sequences, over 8.5% found once; its top ten account for less than 8%. The sequencing input was blood, either unsorted or a sorted T cell fraction (not recorded which). These receptors were obtained from a male donor with ankylosing spondylitis or in good health (not recorded which).

This clonotype was found many times. V and J are TRBV4-2 and TRBJ2-7, with TRBD1 as a possible D gene (5 bases). The CDR3 contains 18 residues. CDR1 is LGHNA, CDR2 YNFKEQ, per germline. Between the trimmed V and J ends, which lost 1 base and 3 bases, there was a span of 22 bases. The DNA of the CDR3 is TGTGCCAGCAGCCAAGTGGTTAGGGGTGAGACAATCCTCTACGAGCAGTACTTC. It is translated as CASSQVVRGETILYEQYF.

This clonotype was seen repeatedly, ten times or more. The V call is TRBV5-1, the J call TRBJ2-3; D gene ambiguous. In germline, CDR1 is SGHRS, CDR2 YFSETQ. This CDR3 is built from 13 residues. Trimming shortened V by 0 bases and J by 5 bases, and 7 bases separated the two germline ends. CDR3 bases: TGCGCCAGCAGCTTGGATCTTAAAGATACGCAGTATTTT. It encodes CASSLDLKDTQYF.

This clonotype was seen more than once but under ten times. The chain employs TRBV7-9 and TRBJ2-3; D is unclear. V was shortened by 4 bases and J by 5 bases, with 7 bases between the two germline ends. Germline V gene data show CDR1 as SEHNR and CDR2 as FQNEAQ (reference sequence). CDR3 length: 12 amino acids. Here the CDR3 reads CASSSLQDTQYF. The CDR3 region has the DNA TGTGCCAGCAGCTCACTCCAAGATACGCAGTATTTT.

This clonotype was counted at least ten times. This chain connects TRBV5-1 to TRBJ2-7; weak D call: TRBD2 (5 bases). Germline CDR1 and CDR2: SGHRS and YFSETQ. Trimming left V 0 bases short and J 2 bases short, with 12 bases between. The CDR3 is made up of 15 amino acids. The CDR3 nucleotides are TGCGCCAGCAGCTTGGGCGGACTGGCTACCTACGAGCAGTACTTC. Residues: CASSLGGLATYEQYF.

The count of this clonotype is one. V gene TRBV7-9 combines with J gene TRBJ1-2; D remains unclear. Germline CDR1 SEHNR, CDR2 FQNEAQ (reference sequence). The CDR3 has 15 amino acids. V lost 5 bases and J 0 bases, leaving 13 bases between the germline ends. CDR3 nucleotides: TGTGCCAGCAGCGGTGGGAGTACTTCTAACTATGGCTACACCTTC. Protein product: CASSGGSTSNYGYTF.

This clonotype showed up many times. The chain recombines TRBV4-1 with TRBJ1-5; D not certain. Trimming cost V 0 bases and J 2 bases, with 14 bases left between them. The CDR3 has 17 residues. In germline, CDR1 is MGHRA, CDR2 YSYEKL. CDR3 in DNA: TGCGCCAGCAGCCAAGATCTCGGGATTAGGGGCAATCAGCCCCAGCATTTT. This encodes CASSQDLGIRGNQPQHF.

This clonotype was counted many times. The chain carries TRBV5-1 and TRBJ1-1; 8 nucleotides line up with TRBD1. The CDR3 consists of 15 residues. Germline CDR1 is SGHRS and CDR2 is YFSETQ. J was trimmed by 1 base and V by 3 bases; bases with no gene match: 5. CDR3 region: CASSWGTGENTEAFF. The CDR3 region has the DNA TGCGCCAGCAGCTGGGGGACAGGTGAGAACACTGAAGCTTTCTTT. Full variable domain (outside the CDR3, taken from reference TRBV5-1 and TRBJ1-1): KAGVTQTPRYLIKTRGQQVTLSCSPISGHRSVSWYQQTPGQGLQFLFEYFSETQRNKGNFPGRFSGRQFSNSRSEMNVSTLELGDSALYLCASSWGTGENTEAFFGQGTRLTVV.

This clonotype was seen ten or more times. The rearrangement joins TRBV20-1 to TRBJ1-2; weak D call: TRBD1 (5 bases). The CDR3 consists of 12 residues. The germline CDR1 and CDR2 sequences are DFQATT and SNEGSKA (reference sequence). V dropped 6 bases and J dropped 8 bases, with 16 bases sitting between them. The CDR3 DNA reads TGCAGTGCCCCCCGGGGGGAAGTAGGCTACACCTTC. Translated, it gives CSAPRGEVGYTF.

This clonotype was counted ten times or more. This chain connects TRBV9 to TRBJ2-3; D is undetermined. The CDR3 is 15 residues long. Germline CDR1 is SGDLS and CDR2 is YYNGEE. V was clipped by 4 bases and J by 2 bases, with 14 bases between them. Here the CDR3 reads CASSPSRSITDTQYF. In DNA form, the CDR3 reads TGTGCCAGCAGCCCGAGCCGGTCAATCACAGATACGCAGTATTTT.

V and J are TRBV7-2 and TRBJ2-1, with 7 positions matching TRBD2. V gave up 0 bases and J gave up 0 bases; unmatched junction bases: 8. This CDR3 contains 18 residues. Germline loops: CDR1 SGHTA, CDR2 FQGNSA. The DNA for the CDR3 is TGTGCCAGCAGCTTAGCTAGCGGGTATAAAAGCTCCTACAATGAGCAGTTCTTC. It encodes CASSLASGYKSSYNEQFF.

This clonotype was picked up many times. This chain uses TRBV20-1 with TRBJ1-5; D is uncertain. The CDR3 length is 14 residues. CDR1 is DFQATT, CDR2 SNEGSKA, per germline (reference sequence). V lost 1 base, J lost 3 bases, and 10 bases lay in between. The CDR3 nucleotides read TGCAGTGCTAGAGTGTCACGCTACAATCAGCCCCAGCATTTT. This codes for CSARVSRYNQPQHF.

In its sample, this clonotype was seen a few times. The chain links TRBV6-1 to TRBJ1-3, with no clear D. The V end lost 8 bases, the J end lost 4 bases, and 24 bases lay between the germline ends. This CDR3 has 17 amino acids. Per the germline V gene, CDR1 is MNHNS and CDR2 is SASEGT. The CDR3 DNA is TGTGCCAGCCTTGTGTCCCGTTGGGATCTTAGGGGAAACACCATATATTTT. Residues: CASLVSRWDLRGNTIYF.

This clonotype was seen many times. The chain carries TRBV28 and TRBJ2-3; TRBD1 aligns across 8 bases. This CDR3 spans 12 amino acids. V was clipped by 4 bases and J by 8 bases; unmatched bases: 2. Germline V gene data show CDR1 as MDHEN and CDR2 as SYDVKM. DNA for the CDR3: TGTGCCAGCAGTTCGACAGGGGTTACGCAGTATTTT. Its translation is CASSSTGVTQYF.

There are many counts of this clonotype. The gene calls are TRBV9 and TRBJ2-1; 10 nucleotides agree with TRBD2. The J segment lost 6 bases and the V segment lost 4 bases, leaving 10 bases of the junction unmatched. The CDR3 has 16 amino acids. Germline V gives CDR1 SGDLS, CDR2 YYNGEE. CDR3: CASSPLGLAVVNEQFF. CDR3 DNA sequence: TGTGCCAGCAGCCCCCTAGGACTAGCGGTGGTCAATGAGCAGTTCTTC.

This clonotype was counted many times. The V call is TRBV5-1, the J call TRBJ2-3; TRBD1 might be the D (6 bases). The CDR3 runs to 15 residues. Between the trimmed V and J ends, which lost 0 bases and 4 bases, there was a span of 12 bases. Germline V gives CDR1 SGHRS, CDR2 YFSETQ. Written as DNA, the CDR3 is TGCGCCAGCAGCTTGGGGGGACAACGGGCAGATACGCAGTATTTT. Translated, it gives CASSLGGQRADTQYF. Drawing the rest from reference TRBV5-1 and TRBJ2-3, the complete variable domain is KAGVTQTPRYLIKTRGQQVTLSCSPISGHRSVSWYQQTPGQGLQFLFEYFSETQRNKGNFPGRFSGRQFSNSRSEMNVSTLELGDSALYLCASSLGGQRADTQYFGPGTRLTVL.

This clonotype was recorded a few times. The chain joins TRBV5-1 to TRBJ2-2; TRBD2 aligns across 7 bases. The CDR3 consists of 16 residues. Trimming took 0 bases from V and 2 from J; bases not matched to a gene: 4. In germline, CDR1 is SGHRS, CDR2 YFSETQ. CDR3 coding DNA: TGCGCCAGCAGCTTGGATCTGGGACTAAACACCGGGGAGCTGTTTTTT. Its protein product is CASSLDLGLNTGELFF.

This clonotype was picked up many times. The chain has TRBV5-1 and TRBJ2-1; possible D gene TRBD1, 6 bases. This CDR3 is built from 18 residues. V was cut by 7 bases and J by 2 bases, with 25 bases left in between. Germline V gene sequence: CDR1 SGHRS, CDR2 YFSETQ. CDR3 in DNA: TGCGCCAGCCGCGATCTACGCCCGACCCGGACAGCCTACAATGAGCAGTTCTTC. Translating gives CASRDLRPTRTAYNEQFF.

This clonotype was seen many times. Written as DNA, the CDR3 is TGTGCCAGCAGTCCAAGGGGACTAAGTCAGCCCCAGCATTTT. Translation gives CASSPRGLSQPQHF. The V gene is TRBV6-1, the J gene TRBJ1-5, with D possibly TRBD1 on 5 matching bases. The germline V gene has CDR1 MNHNS and CDR2 SASEGT. The CDR3 contains 14 residues. V gave up 5 bases and J gave up 6 bases, with 14 bases separating them.

This clonotype was detected many times. The CDR3 sequence is CASSSGRSGYNEQFF. The DNA of the CDR3 is TGTGCCAGCAGCTCCGGGAGGAGCGGATACAATGAGCAGTTCTTC. V gene TRBV7-7 combines with J gene TRBJ2-1; 7 nucleotides agree with TRBD2. Germline-derived CDR1 and CDR2 are SSHAT and FNYEAQ (reference sequence). CDR3 length: 15 amino acids. With V trimmed by 4 bases and J by 4 bases, 7 bases remained unmatched.

This clonotype was found a few times. The genes are TRBV6-5 and TRBJ2-7; 9 nucleotides align to TRBD1. CDR1 and CDR2 from the germline V gene are MNHEY and SVGAGI. This CDR3 has 17 amino acids. V shed 3 bases and J 9 bases; nucleotides not matched to a gene: 18. The CDR3 DNA reads TGTGCCAGCAGTTATTGGGGGGACAGGGAAACGACACCCGGGCAGTACTTC. Translating it yields CASSYWGDRETTPGQYF.